Below, 27 T cell receptor beta chains from the same sample are listed, as sequenced in a study of shared clonotypes between healthy human individuals. The method was immunoSEQ multiplex PCR; TCRdb's version includes in-frame clones alone and lacks a portion of them. The data hold over 850,000 clones, with roughly 74% observed a single time. The sequencing sample was made of memory CD4+ T cells from PBMCs. Documented subset: CD45RA-negative fraction. The receptors here all came from a man aged 18 to 35 in good health. Some clones in this sample may be carry-over from other donors' samples.

This clone showed up just a few times. The chain couples TRBV7-9 to TRBJ1-1, with 8 positions matching TRBD1. This CDR3 has 13 residues. Germline V gene data show CDR1 as SEHNR and CDR2 as FQNEAQ (reference sequence). After removal of 5 bases from V and 12 bases from J, the junction contained 11 bases not matched to a gene. DNA of the CDR3: TGTGCCAGCAGCCCACCAACAGGGGGAACGACTTTCTTT. Its translation is CASSPPTGGTTFF.

The chain joins TRBV10-3 to TRBJ2-1; 11 bases are shared with TRBD2. CDR1 is ENHRY and CDR2 is SYGVKD in the germline V gene. There are 18 residues in the CDR3. V gave up 6 bases and J gave up 7 bases; unmatched junction bases: 17. The CDR3 region is CAISARIGTSGHGNEQFF. The DNA of the CDR3 is TGTGCCATCAGCGCCCGCATCGGGACTAGCGGACACGGGAATGAGCAGTTCTTC.

The J gene is TRBJ1-4, the V gene TRBV28; weak D call: TRBD1 (5 bases). Germline V CDR1 and CDR2: MDHEN, SYDVKM. V lost 6 bases to trimming and J lost 7 bases, with 9 bases between them. The CDR3 totals 12 residues. The CDR3 is CASRPGPEKLFF. The CDR3 DNA is TGTGCCAGCAGGCCGGGACCTGAAAAACTGTTTTTT.

This clone has a handful of counts. This rearrangement joins TRBV7-2 to TRBJ1-5, with D unclear. Germline CDR1 reads SGHTA; CDR2 reads FQGNSA. The V end lost 0 bases, the J end lost 2 bases, and 11 bases lay between the germline ends. The CDR3 runs 16 residues. DNA of the CDR3: TGTGCCAGCAGCTTAGCCGTGGGAAGGGGCAATCAGCCCCAGCATTTT. Translated: CASSLAVGRGNQPQHF.

A few counts support this clone. The V call is TRBV5-6, the J call TRBJ1-2; 7 bases are a match to TRBD1. V lost 4 bases, J lost 3 bases, and 6 bases stayed unmatched. The CDR3 runs 14 residues. Germline lookup yields CDR1 SGHDT and CDR2 YYEEEE. The CDR3 spells CASSTLRGHYGYTF. CDR3 nucleotides: TGTGCCAGCAGCACGCTTAGGGGGCACTATGGCTACACCTTC.

This clone was counted between two and nine times. V is TRBV9 and J is TRBJ1-2; TRBD1 is a possible D gene (5 bases). The CDR3 sequence is 15 residues long. Germline CDR1 reads SGDLS; CDR2 reads YYNGEE. Trimming took 7 bases from V and 6 from J, leaving 22 bases between them. In DNA, the CDR3 is TGTGCCAGCTCCATACACGGGGCGCAGGCCGATGGCTACACCTTC. Protein sequence: CASSIHGAQADGYTF.

V and J are TRBV5-1 and TRBJ1-4, with D tentatively TRBD1 (6 bases). The V end was cut by 2 bases, the J end by 0 bases, with 8 bases between. This CDR3 is built from 15 residues. Germline V lookup: CDR1 SGHRS, CDR2 YFSETQ. The CDR3 sequence: CASSLQGATNEKLFF. In DNA form, the CDR3 reads TGCGCCAGCAGCTTACAGGGCGCAACTAATGAAAAACTGTTTTTT.

This clone has more than one count but fewer than ten. CDR3 region: CATSRQLAPDTQYF. In nucleotides, the CDR3 is TGTGCCACCAGCAGACAACTAGCGCCAGATACGCAGTATTTT. The V call is TRBV15, the J call TRBJ2-3; TRBD2 matches at 7 bases. Per germline, CDR1 LNHNV and CDR2 YYDKDF (reference sequence). CDR3 length equals 14 residues. V lost 2 bases to trimming and J lost 4 bases; unmatched junction nucleotides: 3.

V gene TRBV5-1 combines with J gene TRBJ2-2; D remains ambiguous. The V gene's germline CDR1 is SGHRS and CDR2 YFSETQ. Trimming left V 3 bases short and J 3 bases short, with 3 bases between. The CDR3 runs 12 residues. As DNA, the CDR3 is TGCGCCAGCAGCTGGGACACCGGGGAGCTGTTTTTT. Translating gives CASSWDTGELFF.

The rearrangement links TRBV6-6 to TRBJ1-5; 9 positions match TRBD1. CDR3 length equals 16 residues. Germline lookup yields CDR1 MNHNY and CDR2 SVGAGI (reference sequence). Losses at the gene ends were 11 bases for V and 4 bases for J; bases not matched to a gene: 15. CDR3 amino acids: CASHPSDRGRNQPQHF. The DNA of the CDR3 is TGTGCCTCCCACCCCTCGGACAGGGGTAGGAATCAGCCCCAGCATTTT.

The V and J genes are TRBV6-5 and TRBJ1-3; possibly TRBD1 for D (6 bases). Germline V gene sequence: CDR1 MNHEY, CDR2 SVGAGI. CDR3 size: 14 residues. Trimming left V 0 bases short and J 4 bases short, with 7 bases between. CDR3 nucleotide sequence: TGTGCCAGCAGTTACTCTACAGGGGGAAACACCATATATTTT. Amino acids: CASSYSTGGNTIYF.

The chain employs TRBV28 and TRBJ2-2, with TRBD2 matching 9 bases. The length of the CDR3 is 16 residues. Germline-derived CDR1 and CDR2 are MDHEN and SYDVKM. V shed 4 bases and J 5 bases; nucleotides not matched to a gene: 8. CDR3 in amino acids: CASSSPGTSPTGELFF. In DNA, the CDR3 is TGTGCCAGCAGTTCCCCCGGGACTAGCCCGACCGGGGAGCTGTTTTTT. Full variable domain (outside the CDR3, taken from reference TRBV28 and TRBJ2-2): DVKVTQSSRYLVKRTGEKVFLECVQDMDHENMFWYRQDPGLGLRLIYFSYDVKMKEKGDIPEGYSVSREKKERFSLILESASTNQTSMYLCASSSPGTSPTGELFFGEGSRLTVL.

The chain employs TRBV27 and TRBJ2-2, with D unresolved. There are 15 residues in the CDR3. Germline loops: CDR1 MNHEY, CDR2 SMNVEV (reference sequence). V lost 5 bases and J 2 bases, leaving 12 bases between the germline ends. CDR3 amino acids: CASSPTMGNTGELFF. In DNA, the CDR3 is TGTGCCAGCAGTCCTACGATGGGAAACACCGGGGAGCTGTTTTTT.

V gene TRBV5-4 combines with J gene TRBJ2-3; TRBD2 matches at 8 bases. Germline V gene sequence: CDR1 SGHNT, CDR2 YYREEE (reference sequence). The CDR3 contains 18 residues. The V segment lost 3 bases and the J segment 3 bases; nucleotides outside the gene matches: 15. CDR3 in DNA: TGTGCCAGCAGCTCGGGCGGGACTAGTCGGGGGAGAACAGATACGCAGTATTTT. It is translated as CASSSGGTSRGRTDTQYF.

In regard to this clone: A much larger clone lies one base from this, so it may be a read error. CDR3 nucleotide sequence: TGTGCCAGCAGCAATTACTACGAGCAGTACTTC. Its protein product is CASSNYYEQYF. The V call is TRBV11-2, the J call TRBJ2-7; no clear D. The CDR3 contains 11 residues. The V gene's germline CDR1 is SGHAT and CDR2 FQNNGV. Trimming removed 5 bases at V and 3 bases at J, with 5 bases between.

The chain links TRBV7-2 to TRBJ2-5; D gene uncertain. The CDR3 runs to 15 residues. Per the germline V gene, CDR1 is SGHTA and CDR2 is FQGNSA. Trimming stripped 0 bases from V and 5 bases from J, with 13 bases between. CDR3 amino acids: CASSLAGSNGETQYF. The CDR3 region has the DNA TGTGCCAGCAGCTTAGCGGGCTCGAATGGGGAGACCCAGTACTTC.

The rearrangement uses TRBV7-2 and TRBJ2-7; possibly TRBD1 or TRBD2 for D (7 bases each). From germline, CDR1 is SGHTA and CDR2 FQGNSA. V was trimmed by 2 bases and J by 6 bases, leaving 20 bases between them. The CDR3 sequence is 16 residues long. The CDR3 is CASSLWFGQGGSEQYF. The DNA for the CDR3 is TGTGCCAGCAGCTTATGGTTCGGGCAGGGGGGGTCCGAGCAGTACTTC.

This chain links TRBV10-1 with TRBJ2-5; D gene ambiguous. Trimming cost V 0 bases and J 3 bases, with 14 bases left between them. The germline V gene encodes CDR1 WNHNN and CDR2 SYGVQD (reference sequence). This CDR3 contains 16 residues. The CDR3 loop reads CASSESRSGRKETQYF. In DNA form, the CDR3 reads TGCGCCAGCAGTGAGTCGAGGTCCGGACGAAAAGAGACCCAGTACTTC.

The chain couples TRBV2 to TRBJ2-7; D uncertain. CDR3 length: 14 residues. Trimming cost V 3 bases and J 4 bases, with 13 bases left between them. Germline CDR1 and CDR2: SNHLY and FYNNEI. CDR3 loop: CASSDYPLLYEQYF. The CDR3 DNA reads as TGTGCCAGCAGTGATTATCCTCTCTTATACGAGCAGTACTTC.

The chain recombines TRBV15 with TRBJ2-3; 8 positions agree with TRBD2. The germline gives CDR1 LNHNV, CDR2 YYDKDF (reference sequence). The V and J ends lost 0 bases and 3 bases, in that order; junction bases with no gene match: 11. The CDR3 is 18 residues long. The CDR3 region is CATSREDGSGSRTDTQYF. As DNA, the CDR3 is TGTGCCACCAGCAGAGAAGATGGCAGCGGGAGTCGGACAGATACGCAGTATTTT.

This clone appeared once. The genes are TRBV5-1 and TRBJ2-7; 9 bases fit TRBD1. CDR1 and CDR2 from the germline V gene are SGHRS and YFSETQ. The CDR3 sequence is 14 residues long. With V trimmed by 4 bases and J by 7 bases, 9 bases remained unmatched. CDR3 sequence (DNA): TGCGCCAGCAGCGGGGGGACAGGGCTCTTGGAGCAGTACTTC. Amino acids: CASSGGTGLLEQYF.

The chain carries TRBV7-6 and TRBJ1-2; D remains unclear. The germline V and J ends were trimmed by 0 bases and 4 bases, with 6 bases remaining between them. This CDR3 contains 13 residues. Per the germline V gene, CDR1 is SGHVS and CDR2 is FNYEAQ. The CDR3 DNA sequence: TGTGCCAGCAGCTTAGCGGAGAGCTATGGCTACACCTTC. Its translation: CASSLAESYGYTF.

The V call is TRBV7-3, the J call TRBJ2-5; D not resolved. The ends were cut back, 4 bases at V and 1 base at J, with 10 bases in the middle. CDR1 SGHTA and CDR2 FQGTGA come from the germline V gene. The CDR3 totals 14 residues. The DNA for the CDR3 is TGTGCCAGCAGCTACCTCAACCGCCAAGAGACCCAGTACTTC. It is translated as CASSYLNRQETQYF. Full variable domain (outside the CDR3, taken from reference TRBV7-3 and TRBJ2-5): GAGVSQTPSNKVTEKGKYVELRCDPISGHTALYWYRQSLGQGPEFLIYFQGTGAADDSGLPNDRFFAVRPEGSVSTLKIQRTERGDSAVYLCASSYLNRQETQYFGPGTRLLVL.

The chain combines TRBV5-1 with TRBJ2-2, with a tentative D call TRBD2 (5 bases). Trimming left V 1 base short and J 3 bases short, with 10 bases between. CDR1 SGHRS and CDR2 YFSETQ come from the germline V gene. The CDR3 spans 15 residues. In nucleotides, the CDR3 is TGCGCCAGCAGCTTGACTAGTCTGGACACCGGGGAGCTGTTTTTT. Translation gives CASSLTSLDTGELFF.

Notes on this clone: This may be a read error: a much more frequent sequence differs by one nucleotide. This chain joins TRBV29-1 and TRBJ1-1; 8 bases fit TRBD1. CDR3 length: 13 residues. Trimming removed 8 bases from V and 0 bases from J; junction bases left unmatched: 5. The V gene's germline CDR1 is SQVTM and CDR2 ANQGSEA. The CDR3 sequence is CSSGQGMNTEAFF. In DNA form, the CDR3 reads TGCAGCTCAGGACAGGGAATGAACACTGAAGCTTTCTTT.

This chain joins TRBV6-1 and TRBJ1-5; TRBD1 matches 8 bases. With 6 bases clipped from V and 0 bases from J, the junction kept 7 bases outside the gene matches. Germline V CDR1 and CDR2: MNHNS, SASEGT. The CDR3 contains 16 residues. The chain's CDR3 is CASREWTGFSNQPQHF. CDR3 bases: TGTGCCAGCAGGGAATGGACAGGGTTTAGCAATCAGCCCCAGCATTTT.

This chain uses TRBV5-4 with TRBJ2-7; weak D call: TRBD2 (5 bases). CDR1 is SGHNT and CDR2 is YYREEE in the germline V gene (reference sequence). V lost 4 bases and J 7 bases, leaving 15 bases between the germline ends. The CDR3 is made up of 13 amino acids. The CDR3 bases are TGTGCCAGCAGCCTCATGAGGGCTATGGAGCAGTACTTC. It encodes CASSLMRAMEQYF.